Listed below are T cell receptor beta chains from one sample, sequenced in a study of blood T cell repertoires in COVID-19. Libraries were prepared by immunoSEQ multiplex PCR; TCRdb keeps only in-frame clonotypes and omits some of them. The data show 120,000 or so clones, approximately 86% seen once. Sequences were obtained from peripheral blood. The origin of the receptors is a woman between 45 and 65 years old with active or convalescent COVID-19. CDR3s include the opening cysteine and the closing phenylalanine or tryptophan. A D gene is named only where the DNA matches it firmly. Only some rows state a clone size, as once, few, many or a class for expanded clones.

CDR3 protein,CDR3 DNA,CDR3 length,D gene,V gene,J gene,clone size
CASSWGQAGTEAFF,TGTGCCAGCAGCTGGGGGCAGGCGGGCACTGAAGCTTTCTTT,14,-,TRBV7-2,TRBJ1-1,-
CASSYRDRFETQYF,TGTGCCAGCAGTTACCGGGACAGGTTCGAGACCCAGTACTTC,14,TRBD1,TRBV6-5,TRBJ2-5,-
CAISGGGGGIPYEQYF,TGTGCCATCAGTGGGGGGGGTGGCGGGATCCCCTACGAGCAGTACTTC,16,TRBD2,TRBV10-3,TRBJ2-7,many
CASSLGFSGGRGETQYF,TGTGCCAGCAGCTTAGGGTTTAGTGGGGGGAGAGGAGAGACCCAGTACTTC,17,-,TRBV7-2,TRBJ2-5,-
CASSVGQGASLNEKLFF,TGTGCCAGCAGCGTAGGACAGGGGGCGTCCCTCAATGAAAAACTGTTTTTT,17,TRBD1,TRBV9,TRBJ1-4,-
CSVETGGSYEQYF,TGCAGCGTTGAGACAGGGGGTAGCTACGAGCAGTACTTC,13,TRBD1,TRBV29-1,TRBJ2-7,-
CASSKGGANTGELFF,TGTGCCAGTAGTAAAGGGGGCGCGAACACCGGGGAGCTGTTTTTT,15,TRBD1,TRBV19,TRBJ2-2,-
CASSPTFTGGNNEQFF,TGTGCCAGCAGCCCTACCTTTACAGGGGGGAACAATGAGCAGTTCTTC,16,TRBD1,TRBV4-2,TRBJ2-1,-
CASISPGTGNEQFF,TGTGCCAGCATTTCCCCGGGGACAGGGAATGAGCAGTTCTTC,14,TRBD1,TRBV6-5,TRBJ2-1,-
CASSRGRKNTGELFF,TGTGCCAGCAGCCGAGGGCGGAAGAACACCGGGGAGCTGTTTTTT,15,-,TRBV9,TRBJ2-2,-
CASSLIGRLGTGELFF,TGTGCCAGCAGCTTAATAGGGAGGCTGGGGACCGGGGAGCTGTTTTTT,16,-,TRBV7-3,TRBJ2-2,-
CASSYGNYGYTF,TGTGCCAGCAGCTACGGTAACTATGGCTACACCTTC,12,-,TRBV5-6,TRBJ1-2,-
CASSLSSGSNEQFF,TGTGCCAGCAGCCTTTCTAGCGGGAGTAATGAGCAGTTCTTC,14,TRBD2,TRBV7-3,TRBJ2-1,-
CASSFTGSTGNTIYF,TGTGCCAGCAGCTTCACAGGGAGCACAGGAAACACCATATATTTT,15,-,TRBV11-2,TRBJ1-3,-
CASSRPPEAYEQYF,TGTGCCAGCAGCCGGCCTCCGGAGGCCTACGAGCAGTACTTC,14,-,TRBV28,TRBJ2-7,once
CSVEDWAGELFF,TGCAGCGTCGAGGACTGGGCCGGGGAGCTGTTTTTT,12,-,TRBV29-1,TRBJ2-2,few
CASASLRQGAGEQYF,TGTGCCAGCGCATCCCTCCGACAGGGGGCAGGGGAGCAGTACTTC,15,TRBD1,TRBV27,TRBJ2-7,-